This T cell receptor (beta chain) derives from a study of T cell responses to AZD1222 COVID-19 vaccine. Background on the study: Whether given at about 4 or about 12 weeks, second doses were pooled.

Here immunoSEQ multiplex PCR was the method, and the copy in TCRdb shows in-frame clones only, minus some. Among about 120,000 clones listed, 85% to 90% were seen once. The V and J ends lost 4 bases and 12 bases respectively, with 14 bases between them. Germline values: CDR1 LGHNA, CDR2 YSLEER. This CDR3 region has 12 residues. Study findings and constraints: Vaccine-associated CD4 TCRs spanned spike, dominant at 160-218 and 743-854. Within unmutated variant regions lay the reported targets of nearly half of spike-specific TCRs. Donors were mostly white British, more females; clonal diversity possibly underestimated.

With regard to this clone: Its antigen is not identified.

This TCR derives from an adult in good health. This chain uses TRBV4-3 with TRBJ2-3; D is unresolved. The sample was peripheral blood, taken on day 0 of AZD1222 vaccination. CDR3 in DNA: TGCGCCAGCAGCCCTGGCACGGGCCTTCAGTATTTT. Translated, it gives CASSPGTGLQYF.